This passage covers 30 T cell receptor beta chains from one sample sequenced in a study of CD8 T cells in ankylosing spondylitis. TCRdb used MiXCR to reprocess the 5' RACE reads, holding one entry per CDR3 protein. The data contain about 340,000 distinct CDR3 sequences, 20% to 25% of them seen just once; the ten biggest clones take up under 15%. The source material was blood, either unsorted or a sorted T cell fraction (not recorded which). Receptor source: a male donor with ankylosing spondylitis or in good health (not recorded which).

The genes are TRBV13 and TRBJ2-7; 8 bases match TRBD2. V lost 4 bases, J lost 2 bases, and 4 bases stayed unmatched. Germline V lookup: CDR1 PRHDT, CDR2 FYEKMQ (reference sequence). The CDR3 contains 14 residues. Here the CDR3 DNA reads TGTGCCAGCAGCTCGGGAGGGGGGGCCTACGAGCAGTACTTC. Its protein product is CASSSGGGAYEQYF.

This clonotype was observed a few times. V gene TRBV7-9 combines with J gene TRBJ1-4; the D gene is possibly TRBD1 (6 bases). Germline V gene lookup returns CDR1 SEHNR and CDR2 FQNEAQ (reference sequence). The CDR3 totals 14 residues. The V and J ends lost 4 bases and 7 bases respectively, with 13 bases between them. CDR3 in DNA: TGTGCCAGCAGCTCGGGACAAGAGGGTGAAAAACTGTTTTTT. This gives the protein CASSSGQEGEKLFF.

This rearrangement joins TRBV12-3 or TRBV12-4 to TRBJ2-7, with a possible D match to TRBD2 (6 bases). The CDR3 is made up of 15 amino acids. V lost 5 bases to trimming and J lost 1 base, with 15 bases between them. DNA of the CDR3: TGTGCCAGCAGTCCTCCGGGACTGGGATCCTACGAGCAGTACTTC. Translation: CASSPPGLGSYEQYF.

CDR3: CSARDRDSIQETQYF. Written as DNA, the CDR3 is TGCAGTGCTAGAGATCGGGACAGCATCCAAGAGACCCAGTACTTC. This chain uses TRBV20-1 with TRBJ2-5; 7 bases agree with TRBD1. The CDR3 is made up of 15 amino acids. V shed 0 bases and J 1 base; nucleotides not matched to a gene: 5. Germline V CDR1 and CDR2: DFQATT, SNEGSKA (reference sequence).

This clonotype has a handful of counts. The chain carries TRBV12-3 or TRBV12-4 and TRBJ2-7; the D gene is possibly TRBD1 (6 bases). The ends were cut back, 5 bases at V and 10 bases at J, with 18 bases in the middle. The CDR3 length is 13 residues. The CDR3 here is CASSPPDSPLQYF. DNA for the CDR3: TGTGCCAGCAGTCCGCCGGACAGCCCCCTCCAGTACTTC.

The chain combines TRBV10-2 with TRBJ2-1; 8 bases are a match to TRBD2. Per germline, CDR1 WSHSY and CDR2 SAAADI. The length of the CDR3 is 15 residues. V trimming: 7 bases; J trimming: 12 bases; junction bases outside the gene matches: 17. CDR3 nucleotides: TGCGCCAGCATGACCGGGACTTCGCCGGCGGGGGGGCAGTTCTTC. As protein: CASMTGTSPAGGQFF.

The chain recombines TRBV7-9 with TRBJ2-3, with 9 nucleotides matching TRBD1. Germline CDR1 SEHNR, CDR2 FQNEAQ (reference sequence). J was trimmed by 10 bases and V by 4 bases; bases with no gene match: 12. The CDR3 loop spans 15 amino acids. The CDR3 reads CASSYVNRGLIAQYF. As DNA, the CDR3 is TGTGCCAGCAGCTACGTGAACAGGGGGCTGATTGCGCAGTATTTT.

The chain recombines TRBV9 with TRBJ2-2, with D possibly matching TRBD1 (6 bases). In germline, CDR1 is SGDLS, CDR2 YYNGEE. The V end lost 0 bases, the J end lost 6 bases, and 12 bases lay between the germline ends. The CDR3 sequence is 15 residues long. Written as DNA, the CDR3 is TGTGCCAGCAGCGTAGGGGGGCCAAGGTCCGGGGAGCTGTTTTTT. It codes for CASSVGGPRSGELFF.

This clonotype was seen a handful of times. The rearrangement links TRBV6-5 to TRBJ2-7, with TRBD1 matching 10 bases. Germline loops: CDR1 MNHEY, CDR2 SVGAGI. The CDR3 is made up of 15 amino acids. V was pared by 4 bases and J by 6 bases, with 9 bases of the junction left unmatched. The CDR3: CASSLVTGGLSEQYF. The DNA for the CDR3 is TGTGCCAGCAGTTTAGTGACAGGGGGCCTCTCCGAGCAGTACTTC.

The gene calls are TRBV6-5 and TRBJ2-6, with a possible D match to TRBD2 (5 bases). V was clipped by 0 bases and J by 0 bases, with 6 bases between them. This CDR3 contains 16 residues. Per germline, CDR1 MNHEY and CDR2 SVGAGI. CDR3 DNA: TGTGCCAGCAGTTACTCGACTATCTCTGGGGCCAACGTCCTGACTTTC. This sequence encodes CASSYSTISGANVLTF.

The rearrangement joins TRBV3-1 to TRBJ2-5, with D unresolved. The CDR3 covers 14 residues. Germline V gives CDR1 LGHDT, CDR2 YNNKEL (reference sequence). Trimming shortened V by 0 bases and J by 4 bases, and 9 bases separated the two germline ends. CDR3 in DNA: TGTGCCAGCAGCCAAGAGTTTTCGGGAGAGACCCAGTACTTC. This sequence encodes CASSQEFSGETQYF.

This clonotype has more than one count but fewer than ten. CDR3 protein: CASSQSSGLAGNEQFF. In DNA form, the CDR3 reads TGTGCCAGCAGCCAATCATCGGGACTAGCGGGCAATGAGCAGTTCTTC. The chain recombines TRBV3-1 with TRBJ2-1; 12 bases are shared with TRBD2. The CDR3 covers 16 residues. The germline V gene encodes CDR1 LGHDT and CDR2 YNNKEL (reference sequence). J lost 6 bases, V lost 2 bases, and 5 bases had no gene match.

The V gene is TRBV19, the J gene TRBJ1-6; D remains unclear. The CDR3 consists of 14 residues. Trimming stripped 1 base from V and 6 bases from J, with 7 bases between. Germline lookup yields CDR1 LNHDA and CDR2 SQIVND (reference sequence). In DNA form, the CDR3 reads TGTGCCAGTAGTATAGGGACGGTTAATTCACCCCTCCACTTT. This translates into CASSIGTVNSPLHF.

CDR3 nucleotide sequence: TGTGCCAGCAGTGGTACTAGCGGGGTCCTCTACGAGCAGTACTTC. It encodes CASSGTSGVLYEQYF. The chain carries TRBV2 and TRBJ2-7, with 10 bases that match TRBD2. With 4 bases clipped from V and 3 bases from J, the junction kept 6 bases outside the gene matches. Germline loops: CDR1 SNHLY, CDR2 FYNNEI. This CDR3 contains 15 residues.

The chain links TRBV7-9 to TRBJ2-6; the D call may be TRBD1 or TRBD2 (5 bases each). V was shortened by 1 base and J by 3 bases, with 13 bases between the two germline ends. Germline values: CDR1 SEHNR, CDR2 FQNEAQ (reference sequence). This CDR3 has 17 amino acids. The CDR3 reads CASSLGLQAGGANVLTF. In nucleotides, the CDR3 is TGTGCCAGCAGCTTAGGACTACAGGCGGGTGGGGCCAACGTCCTGACTTTC.

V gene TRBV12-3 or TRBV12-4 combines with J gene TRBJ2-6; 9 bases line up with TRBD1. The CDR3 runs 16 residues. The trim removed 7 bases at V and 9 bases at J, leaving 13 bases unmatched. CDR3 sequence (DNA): TGTGCCAGCAACCCTTCTGGGACAGGGATTTTCAACGTCCTGACTTTC. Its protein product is CASNPSGTGIFNVLTF.

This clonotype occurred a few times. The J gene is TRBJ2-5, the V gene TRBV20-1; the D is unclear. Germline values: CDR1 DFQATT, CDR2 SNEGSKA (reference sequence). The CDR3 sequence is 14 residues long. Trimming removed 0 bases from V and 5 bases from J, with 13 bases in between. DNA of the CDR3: TGCAGTGCTAGAGATAGCCTAGTTCTGGAGACCCAGTACTTC. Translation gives CSARDSLVLETQYF.

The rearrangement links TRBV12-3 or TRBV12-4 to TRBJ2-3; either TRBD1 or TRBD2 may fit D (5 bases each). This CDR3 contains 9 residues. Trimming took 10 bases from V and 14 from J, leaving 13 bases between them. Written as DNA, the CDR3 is TGTGCCATTGGGACCCCATTGTATTTT. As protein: CAIGTPLYF.

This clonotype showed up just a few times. The CDR3 here is CASSSPGTSGTGELFF. CDR3 nucleotides: TGTGCCAGCAGTTCACCCGGGACTAGCGGGACCGGGGAGCTGTTTTTT. The V and J genes are TRBV6-5 and TRBJ2-2; 12 nucleotides agree with TRBD2. Per the germline V gene, CDR1 is MNHEY and CDR2 is SVGAGI. The CDR3 contains 16 residues. Trimming removed 4 bases from V and 5 bases from J; junction bases left unmatched: 5.

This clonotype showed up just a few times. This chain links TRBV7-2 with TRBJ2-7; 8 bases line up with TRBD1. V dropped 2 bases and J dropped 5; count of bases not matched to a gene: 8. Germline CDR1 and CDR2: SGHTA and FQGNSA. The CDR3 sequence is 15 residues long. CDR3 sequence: CASSLIQGALDEQYF. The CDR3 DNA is TGTGCCAGCAGCTTAATCCAGGGGGCTCTTGACGAGCAGTACTTC.

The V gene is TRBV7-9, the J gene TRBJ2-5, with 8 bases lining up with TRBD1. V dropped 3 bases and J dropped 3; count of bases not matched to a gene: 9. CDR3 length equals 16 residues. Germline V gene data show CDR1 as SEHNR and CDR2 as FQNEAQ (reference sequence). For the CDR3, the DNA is TGTGCCAGCAGCTTTTTCCGGGACAGGCCCGAAGAGACCCAGTACTTC. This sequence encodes CASSFFRDRPEETQYF. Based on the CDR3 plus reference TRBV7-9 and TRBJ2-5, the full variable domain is DTGVSQNPRHKITKRGQNVTFRCDPISEHNRLYWYRQTLGQGPEFLTYFQNEAQLEKSRLLSDRFSAERPKGSFSTLEIQRTEQGDSAMYLCASSFFRDRPEETQYFGPGTRLLVL.

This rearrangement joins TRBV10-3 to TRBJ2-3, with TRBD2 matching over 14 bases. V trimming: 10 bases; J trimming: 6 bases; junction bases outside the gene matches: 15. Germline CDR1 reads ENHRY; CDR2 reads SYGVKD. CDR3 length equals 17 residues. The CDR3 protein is CATPKTRLAGGRDTQYF. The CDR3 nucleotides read TGTGCCACCCCGAAGACTCGACTAGCGGGGGGGAGGGATACGCAGTATTTT.

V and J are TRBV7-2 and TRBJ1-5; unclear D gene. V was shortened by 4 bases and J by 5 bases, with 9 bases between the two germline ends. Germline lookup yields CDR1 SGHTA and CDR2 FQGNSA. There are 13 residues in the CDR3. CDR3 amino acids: CASSSWRDQPQHF. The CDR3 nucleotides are TGTGCCAGCAGCTCCTGGAGGGATCAGCCCCAGCATTTT.

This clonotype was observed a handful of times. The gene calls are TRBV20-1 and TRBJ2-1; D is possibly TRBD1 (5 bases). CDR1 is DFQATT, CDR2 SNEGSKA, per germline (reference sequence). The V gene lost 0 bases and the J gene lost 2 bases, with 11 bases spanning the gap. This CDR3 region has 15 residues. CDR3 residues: CSARDLQATYNEQFF. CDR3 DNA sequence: TGCAGTGCTAGAGATCTACAGGCAACCTACAATGAGCAGTTCTTC.

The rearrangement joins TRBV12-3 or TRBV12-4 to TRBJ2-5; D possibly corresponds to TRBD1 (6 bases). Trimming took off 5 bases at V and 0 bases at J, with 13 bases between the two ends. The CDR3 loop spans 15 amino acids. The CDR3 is CASSAYRDNQETQYF. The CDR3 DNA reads TGTGCCAGCAGTGCTTACCGGGACAACCAAGAGACCCAGTACTTC.

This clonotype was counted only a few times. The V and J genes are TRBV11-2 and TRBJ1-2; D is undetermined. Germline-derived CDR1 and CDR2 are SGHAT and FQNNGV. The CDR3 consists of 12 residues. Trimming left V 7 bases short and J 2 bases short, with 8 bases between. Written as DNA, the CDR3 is TGTGCCAGCACCATACAGAACTATGGCTACACCTTC. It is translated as CASTIQNYGYTF. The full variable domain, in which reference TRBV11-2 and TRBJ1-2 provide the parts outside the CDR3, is EAGVAQSPRYKIIEKRQSVAFWCNPISGHATLYWYQQILGQGPKLLIQFQNNGVVDDSQLPKDRFSAERLKGVDSTLKIQPAKLEDSAVYLCASTIQNYGYTFGSGTRLTVV.

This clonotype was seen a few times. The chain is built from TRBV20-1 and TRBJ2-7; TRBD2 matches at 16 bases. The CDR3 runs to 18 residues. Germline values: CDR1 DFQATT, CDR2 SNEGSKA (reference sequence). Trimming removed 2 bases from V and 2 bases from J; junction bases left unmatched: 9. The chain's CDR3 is CSARSPSGTSGGAYEQYF. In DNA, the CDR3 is TGCAGTGCTAGATCTCCTTCGGGGACTAGCGGGGGGGCCTACGAGCAGTACTTC.

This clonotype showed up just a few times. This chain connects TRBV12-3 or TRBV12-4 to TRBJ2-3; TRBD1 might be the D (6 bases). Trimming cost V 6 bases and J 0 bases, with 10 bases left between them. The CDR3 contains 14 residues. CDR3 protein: CASSNRASTDTQYF. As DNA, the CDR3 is TGTGCCAGCAGCAACAGGGCTAGCACAGATACGCAGTATTTT.

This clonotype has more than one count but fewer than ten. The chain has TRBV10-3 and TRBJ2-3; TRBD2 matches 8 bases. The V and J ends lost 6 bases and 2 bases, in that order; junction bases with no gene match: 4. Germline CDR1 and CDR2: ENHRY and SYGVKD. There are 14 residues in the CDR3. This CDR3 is CAIRVSGDTDTQYF. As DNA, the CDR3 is TGTGCCATCAGAGTTAGCGGGGACACAGATACGCAGTATTTT.

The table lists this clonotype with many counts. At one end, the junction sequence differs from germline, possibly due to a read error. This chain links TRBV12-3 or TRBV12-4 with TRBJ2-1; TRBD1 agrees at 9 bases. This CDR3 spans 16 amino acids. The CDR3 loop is CASSTGTGFPYNEQFF. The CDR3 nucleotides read TGTGCCAGCAGTACCGGGACAGGGTTCCCCTATAATGAGCAGTTCTTC.